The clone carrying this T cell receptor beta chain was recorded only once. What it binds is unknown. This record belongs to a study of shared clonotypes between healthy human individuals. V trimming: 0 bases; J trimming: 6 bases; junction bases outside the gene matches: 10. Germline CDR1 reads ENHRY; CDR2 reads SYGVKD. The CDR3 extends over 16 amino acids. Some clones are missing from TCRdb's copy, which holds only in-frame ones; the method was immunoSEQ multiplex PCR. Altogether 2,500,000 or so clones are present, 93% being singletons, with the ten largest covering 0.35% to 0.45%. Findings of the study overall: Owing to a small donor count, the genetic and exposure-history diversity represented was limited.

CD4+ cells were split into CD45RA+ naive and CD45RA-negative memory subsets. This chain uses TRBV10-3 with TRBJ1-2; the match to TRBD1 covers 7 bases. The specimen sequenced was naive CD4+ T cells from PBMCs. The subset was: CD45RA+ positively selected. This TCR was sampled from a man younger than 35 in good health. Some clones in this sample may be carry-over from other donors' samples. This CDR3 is CAISESLDRKVDGYTF. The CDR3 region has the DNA TGTGCCATCAGTGAGTCTCTGGACAGGAAGGTTGATGGCTACACCTTC.